One TCR beta chain is described in this entry. Its specificity is not known. The data were taken from a study of memory CD4+ T cells and cytomegalovirus serostatus. Study overall: This sample comes from healthy Belgian adults, under 10 CMV seropositive, under 25 seronegative.

Source study methods: Out-of-frame sequences were removed, leaving about 2,300,000 distinct TCRbeta sequences. TCRdb's table, derived via immunoSEQ multiplex PCR, lists solely in-frame clones and lacks some. For V, J and clone size, that table is used; D and trimming come from the DNA. The sample includes 50,000 to 70,000 clones, less than 80% of them seen just once. V was shortened by 2 bases and J by 1 base, with 14 bases between the two germline ends. The germline CDR1 and CDR2 sequences are KGHSH and LQKENI. This CDR3 comprises 16 residues. The study, taken as a whole, reports: Median bootstrapped AUC for CMV status was about 0.95 originally, 0.9 to 0.93 US-trained.

Single viable CD3+CD4+CD8-CD45RO+ cells were sorted as the memory CD4+ T cells. Source material: memory CD4+ T cells from blood. This sequence joins TRBV18 and TRBJ1-2; possibly TRBD1 for D (5 bases). This receptor was taken from an adult in good health and CMV-seronegative. CDR3 amino acids: CASSPDSTRVNYGYTF. CDR3 in DNA: TGTGCCAGCTCACCAGACTCCACCAGGGTTAACTATGGCTACACCTTC.